This T cell receptor (beta chain) was profiled in a study of early T cells in non-severe SARS-CoV-2 infection. The wider study: Sequencing was performed on bulk RNA from unsorted whole blood, leaving chains unpaired.

Individual cDNA molecules were tagged with unique molecular identifiers. TCRdb re-analysed the 5' RACE reads in MiXCR, keeping a single row per CDR3 protein. The repertoire has roughly 45,000 distinct CDR3 sequences, 4% to 5% of them found once; the top ten carry 6%. Findings of the study overall: Matches to VDJdb favored anti-spike CD8 responses and missed private and CD4 specificities.

The CDR3 contains 13 residues. The germline V gene has CDR1 MNHEY and CDR2 SMNVEV (reference sequence). The V end lost 4 bases, the J end lost 0 bases, and 7 bases lay between the germline ends. This clonotype was picked up many times. Its antigen is still unknown. The chain joins TRBV27 to TRBJ2-7, with D tentatively TRBD1 or TRBD2 (5 bases each). The receptor was derived from an adult who was a healthcare worker with PCR-confirmed SARS-CoV-2 infection or an uninfected control (not recorded which). What was sequenced was whole blood. CDR3 DNA sequence: TGTGCCAGCAGTTGGGGGAGCTCCTACGAGCAGTACTTC. Its translation: CASSWGSSYEQYF.